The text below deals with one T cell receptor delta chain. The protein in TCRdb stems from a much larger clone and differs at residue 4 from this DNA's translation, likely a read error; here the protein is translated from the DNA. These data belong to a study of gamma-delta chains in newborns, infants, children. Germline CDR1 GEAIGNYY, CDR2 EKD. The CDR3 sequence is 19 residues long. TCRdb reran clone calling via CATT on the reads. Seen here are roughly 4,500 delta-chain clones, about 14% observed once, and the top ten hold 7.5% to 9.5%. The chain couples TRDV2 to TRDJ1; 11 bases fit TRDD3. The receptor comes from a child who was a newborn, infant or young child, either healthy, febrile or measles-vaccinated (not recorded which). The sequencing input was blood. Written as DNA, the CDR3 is TGTGCCTGTGGCACCCTGCCTGGGGGATACTTACGTGACACCGATAAACTCATCTTT. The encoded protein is CACGTLPGGYLRDTDKLIF.